This paragraph reports one T cell receptor beta chain. The antigen is undetermined. This entry is derived from a study of CXCR3-negative and CXCR3-positive naive CD8 T cells. Study-level findings and limits: Comparison of naive cells showed more hydrophobic TRB CDR3s in CXCR3-positive than in CXCR3-negative naive cells.

UMI-labeled 5' RACE TRB cDNA libraries were prepared from the cells. TCRdb reanalyzed the 5' RACE reads and collapses them to one entry per CDR3 protein, without DNA. The sample holds 150,000 to 170,000 distinct CDR3 sequences. The CDR3 has 16 amino acids. The chain uses TRBV12-3 or TRBV12-4 and TRBJ1-5. The receptor was isolated from a human donor in good health. Some clones in this sample may be carry-over from other donors' samples. Material for sequencing was naive CXCR3+ CD8+ T cells from blood. Specified subset: CD45RO-CCR7+CD27+CD95- naive CD8+ T cells expressing CXCR3 (TNR3+). CDR3 sequence reads: CASSPPGLNSNQPQHF.